Listed here are 32 T cell receptor beta chains from one sample, sequenced in a study of siplizumab effects on memory and regulatory T cells. Assay used: immunoSEQ multiplex PCR; TCRdb lists only in-frame clones, some missing. The table includes fewer than 100,000 clones, 85% to 95% detected once. The sample consisted of CD8+ T cells sorted from blood. Receptors were obtained from a human donor in good health.

This clone was counted a single time. This chain links TRBV19 with TRBJ1-4; TRBD1 is a possible D gene (5 bases). This CDR3 comprises 17 residues. V was cut by 1 base and J by 7 bases, with 19 bases left in between. The germline CDR1 and CDR2 sequences are LNHDA and SQIVND (reference sequence). The CDR3: CASSIVSDSEPLEKLFF. The DNA for the CDR3 is TGTGCCAGTAGTATAGTCTCCGACAGCGAACCACTTGAAAAACTGTTTTTT.

This sequence joins TRBV4-1 and TRBJ2-1; 9 bases agree with TRBD2. The germline CDR1 and CDR2 sequences are MGHRA and YSYEKL. Trimming took 4 bases from V and 6 from J; bases not matched to a gene: 10. This CDR3 has 16 amino acids. For the CDR3, the DNA is TGCGCCAGCAGCCTGATTAGCGGGAGTGGATTCAATGAGCAGTTCTTC. The encoded protein is CASSLISGSGFNEQFF.

DNA of the CDR3: TGTGCCAGTAGTATGACTAGGGGACTCGCGAACACCGGGGAGCTGTTTTTT. Translated, it gives CASSMTRGLANTGELFF. The V call is TRBV19, the J call TRBJ2-2; possibly TRBD2 for D (6 bases). Per the germline V gene, CDR1 is LNHDA and CDR2 is SQIVND (reference sequence). Trimming shortened V by 3 bases and J by 0 bases, and 14 bases separated the two germline ends. The CDR3 covers 17 residues.

The V gene is TRBV29-1, the J gene TRBJ2-3, with a weak D call TRBD2 (7 bases). CDR1 SQVTM and CDR2 ANQGSEA come from the germline V gene. The CDR3 contains 15 residues. Deletions cut 7 bases from V and 4 bases from J, with 21 bases between. CDR3 region: CSASSGGGGADTQYF. The CDR3 DNA sequence: TGCAGCGCATCTAGCGGAGGGGGGGGAGCAGATACGCAGTATTTT.

This chain connects TRBV27 to TRBJ1-5, with D possibly matching TRBD1 (5 bases). V was trimmed by 3 bases and J by 9 bases, leaving 15 bases between them. The CDR3 runs to 14 residues. Germline V gives CDR1 MNHEY, CDR2 SMNVEV (reference sequence). The CDR3 region has the DNA TGTGCCAGCAGTTTCGGGGGAGCGGGATGGCCCCAGCATTTT. Translating gives CASSFGGAGWPQHF.

This clone has a handful of counts. V usage is TRBV4-1 and J usage is TRBJ2-3, with a weak D call TRBD2 (6 bases). Germline V gives CDR1 MGHRA, CDR2 YSYEKL. The CDR3 consists of 14 residues. V was cut by 0 bases and J by 5 bases, with 9 bases left in between. The CDR3 DNA reads TGCGCCAGCAGCCAAGATGGAGCGGGAGATACGCAGTATTTT. Its protein is CASSQDGAGDTQYF.

The chain carries TRBV6-6 and TRBJ1-5; 7 bases match TRBD1. The CDR3 is 14 amino acids. V was clipped by 5 bases and J by 6 bases; unmatched bases: 7. CDR1 and CDR2 (germline): MNHNY, SVGAGI (reference sequence). This CDR3 is CASSKTGVGQPQHF. CDR3 DNA sequence: TGTGCCAGCAGTAAAACAGGGGTAGGTCAGCCCCAGCATTTT.

This chain connects TRBV4-2 to TRBJ2-1; 14 bases match TRBD2. The CDR3 spans 16 residues. The germline CDR1 and CDR2 sequences are LGHNA and YNFKEQ. J gave up 9 bases and V 4 bases, and 8 bases lay outside the gene matches. CDR3 residues: CASSLGPGLAGVEQFF. The DNA for the CDR3 is TGTGCCAGCAGCCTCGGCCCGGGACTAGCGGGAGTTGAGCAGTTCTTC.

This clone was seen just once. V is TRBV9 and J is TRBJ2-7; a weak D match, TRBD2 (5 bases). The CDR3 length is 14 residues. Germline loops: CDR1 SGDLS, CDR2 YYNGEE. Trimming left V 3 bases short and J 2 bases short, with 12 bases between. CDR3 in DNA: TGTGCCAGCAGCGGTAGTGGACTGGCCTACGAGCAGTACTTC. Protein sequence: CASSGSGLAYEQYF.

The chain links TRBV27 to TRBJ2-1, with D perhaps given as TRBD1 or TRBD2 (5 bases each). Germline CDR1 reads MNHEY; CDR2 reads SMNVEV (reference sequence). The CDR3 totals 15 residues. V lost 3 bases, J lost 7 bases, and 16 bases lay in between. The CDR3 loop reads CASSFLGTLWNEQFF. CDR3 nucleotides: TGTGCCAGCAGTTTCTTGGGGACCCTTTGGAATGAGCAGTTCTTC.

The chain carries TRBV11-2 and TRBJ2-1, with TRBD1 identical over 8 bases. This CDR3 is 16 amino acids long. V lost 5 bases and J lost 2; bases outside the gene matches: 8. CDR1 and CDR2 from the germline V gene are SGHAT and FQNNGV. CDR3: CASSPRAGGAYNEQFF. The CDR3 DNA reads as TGTGCCAGCAGCCCCCGGGCAGGGGGCGCCTACAATGAGCAGTTCTTC.

V usage is TRBV11-2 and J usage is TRBJ2-1, with TRBD2 matching over 9 bases. The CDR3 loop spans 14 amino acids. Germline V gene data show CDR1 as SGHAT and CDR2 as FQNNGV. Germline trimming cut 3 bases from V and 8 bases from J; bases unmatched to any gene: 5. Here the CDR3 reads CASSFGGRGDEQFF. The CDR3 nucleotides are TGTGCCAGCAGCTTTGGCGGGAGGGGAGATGAGCAGTTCTTC. The full variable domain, rest sourced from reference TRBV11-2 and TRBJ2-1, is EAGVAQSPRYKIIEKRQSVAFWCNPISGHATLYWYQQILGQGPKLLIQFQNNGVVDDSQLPKDRFSAERLKGVDSTLKIQPAKLEDSAVYLCASSFGGRGDEQFFGPGTRLTVL.

This CDR3 is CASSLSGSVDNEQFF. CDR3 DNA sequence: TGTGCCAGCAGCCTCAGCGGGAGTGTGGACAATGAGCAGTTCTTC. The V call is TRBV9, the J call TRBJ2-1; the match to TRBD2 covers 8 bases. The CDR3 covers 15 residues. Germline lookup yields CDR1 SGDLS and CDR2 YYNGEE. V was clipped by 4 bases and J by 5 bases; unmatched bases: 8.

The chain joins TRBV27 to TRBJ2-7; possibly TRBD1 for D (5 bases). The CDR3 loop spans 13 amino acids. Germline V gives CDR1 MNHEY, CDR2 SMNVEV (reference sequence). Trimming shortened V by 4 bases and J by 3 bases, and 10 bases separated the two germline ends. The CDR3 spells CASSSQGYYEQYF. Here the CDR3 DNA reads TGTGCCAGCAGTTCCCAGGGTTACTACGAGCAGTACTTC.

The chain is built from TRBV25-1 and TRBJ2-3; 9 bases match TRBD2. This CDR3 region has 16 residues. The germline gives CDR1 MGHDK, CDR2 SYGVNS. J gave up 3 bases and V 2 bases, and 6 bases lay outside the gene matches. The CDR3 bases are TGTGCCAGCAGTGAAATAGGGACTAGCCTGACAGATACGCAGTATTTT. It is translated as CASSEIGTSLTDTQYF. The full variable domain, rest sourced from reference TRBV25-1 and TRBJ2-3, is EADIYQTPRYLVIGTGKKITLECSQTMGHDKMYWYQQDPGMELHLIHYSYGVNSTEKGDLSSESTVSRIRTEHFPLTLESARPSHTSQYLCASSEIGTSLTDTQYFGPGTRLTVL.

J is TRBJ2-7 and V is TRBV7-8; D gene uncertain. Germline lookup yields CDR1 SGHVS and CDR2 FQNEAQ. The CDR3 is made up of 16 amino acids. V lost 3 bases to trimming and J lost 0 bases, with 15 bases between them. The CDR3 coding sequence is TGTGCCAGCAGCTTGTTTATCCTGGGCAGCTCCTACGAGCAGTACTTC. Amino acid sequence: CASSLFILGSSYEQYF.

The chain recombines TRBV4-1 with TRBJ2-7; weak D call: TRBD2 (6 bases). Germline assignment: CDR1 MGHRA and CDR2 YSYEKL. Trimming stripped 4 bases from V and 0 bases from J, with 19 bases between. This CDR3 has 17 amino acids. CDR3 DNA sequence: TGCGCCAGCAGCCTTCTGACGGAGGGAGCAGGCTCCTACGAGCAGTACTTC. Protein: CASSLLTEGAGSYEQYF.

V and J are TRBV29-1 and TRBJ2-7, with TRBD2 as a possible D gene (6 bases). Per the germline V gene, CDR1 is SQVTM and CDR2 is ANQGSEA. This CDR3 comprises 14 residues. The V end was cut by 3 bases, the J end by 1 base, with 13 bases between. The CDR3 DNA follows: TGCAGCGTTGAGGAGGGCCTCGATTCCTACGAGCAGTACTTC. It encodes CSVEEGLDSYEQYF.

The genes are TRBV7-9 and TRBJ2-1, with D unclear. Germline V gene sequence: CDR1 SEHNR, CDR2 FQNEAQ (reference sequence). The V end lost 8 bases, the J end lost 5 bases, and 10 bases lay between the germline ends. The CDR3 length is 12 residues. The CDR3 loop is CASRLVHNEQFF. CDR3 DNA: TGTGCCAGCCGGTTGGTCCACAATGAGCAGTTCTTC.

The chain combines TRBV19 with TRBJ2-2, with D uncertain. V shed 9 bases and J shed 1 base, with 15 bases lying between them. CDR1 LNHDA and CDR2 SQIVND come from the germline V gene (reference sequence). This CDR3 contains 15 residues. CDR3: CASRPNPRNTGELFF. The CDR3 bases are TGTGCCAGCAGACCTAACCCCCGGAACACCGGGGAGCTGTTTTTT.

The chain uses TRBV7-9 and TRBJ2-7; TRBD2 matches at 11 bases. The germline V gene encodes CDR1 SEHNR and CDR2 FQNEAQ (reference sequence). V shed 6 bases, J shed 2 bases, and the junction held 9 bases outside the gene matches. The CDR3 runs 16 residues. CDR3 bases: TGTGCCAGCAGTTCTGTAGAGACTAGCGGGGCCTACGAGCAGTACTTC. Translated: CASSSVETSGAYEQYF.

This clone appeared a few times. The gene calls are TRBV19 and TRBJ1-5; maybe TRBD1 (5 bases). Germline V gene sequence: CDR1 LNHDA, CDR2 SQIVND (reference sequence). This CDR3 region has 15 residues. Deletions cut 5 bases from V and 3 bases from J, with 14 bases between. The CDR3 is CASSLTGTTNQPQHF. The CDR3 DNA sequence: TGTGCCAGTAGTCTCACCGGGACGACCAATCAGCCCCAGCATTTT. The full variable domain, with the rest looked up from reference TRBV19 and TRBJ1-5, is DGGITQSPKYLFRKEGQNVTLSCEQNLNHDAMYWYRQDPGQGLRLIYYSQIVNDFQKGDIAEGYSVSREKKESFPLTVTSAQKNPTAFYLCASSLTGTTNQPQHFGDGTRLSIL.

This clone was detected a few times. The same CDR3 can be traced to other DNA sequences in this sample. The V call is TRBV6-5, the J call TRBJ2-2, with D uncertain. V lost 2 bases to trimming and J lost 2 bases, with 3 bases between them. This CDR3 is built from 13 residues. In germline, CDR1 is MNHEY, CDR2 SVGAGI. The CDR3 spells CASSYLNTGELFF. The CDR3 DNA reads as TGTGCCAGCAGTTACCTAAACACCGGGGAGCTGTTTTTT.

J is TRBJ2-1 and V is TRBV11-2, with D perhaps TRBD1 (5 bases). Germline V gives CDR1 SGHAT, CDR2 FQNNGV. This CDR3 has 15 residues. Trimming pared 8 bases from V and 5 bases from J, leaving 19 bases between. CDR3 in amino acids: CASGIGQGTHNEQFF. In DNA, the CDR3 is TGTGCCAGCGGGATTGGGCAGGGAACCCACAATGAGCAGTTCTTC.

The chain couples TRBV5-1 to TRBJ2-2; 9 bases are a match to TRBD1. Germline trimming cut 0 bases from V and 4 bases from J; bases unmatched to any gene: 10. CDR1 and CDR2 from the germline V gene are SGHRS and YFSETQ. The length of the CDR3 is 18 residues. The DNA for the CDR3 is TGCGCCAGCAGCTTGGCCCCCGGGGACAGGGTATTCACCGGGGAGCTGTTTTTT. Amino acids: CASSLAPGDRVFTGELFF.

This chain joins TRBV7-3 and TRBJ1-3, with D tentatively TRBD1 (6 bases). CDR1 SGHTA and CDR2 FQGTGA come from the germline V gene. The V end lost 0 bases, the J end lost 6 bases, and 9 bases lay between the germline ends. The CDR3 totals 14 residues. DNA of the CDR3: TGTGCCAGCAGCTTAACCCCAGGGGAAAACACCATATATTTT. Translated: CASSLTPGENTIYF. Drawing the rest from reference TRBV7-3 and TRBJ1-3, the complete variable domain is GAGVSQTPSNKVTEKGKYVELRCDPISGHTALYWYRQSLGQGPEFLIYFQGTGAADDSGLPNDRFFAVRPEGSVSTLKIQRTERGDSAVYLCASSLTPGENTIYFGEGSWLTVV.

The chain links TRBV28 to TRBJ2-1, with TRBD2 matching over 13 bases. The CDR3 has 19 residues. The V gene end was trimmed by 3 bases and the J gene end by 1 base; junction bases not matched to a gene: 9. Germline loops: CDR1 MDHEN, CDR2 SYDVKM. This chain's CDR3 is CASSFPPRTSGSSYNEQFF. The CDR3 nucleotides are TGTGCCAGCAGTTTCCCCCCCCGGACTAGCGGGAGTTCCTACAATGAGCAGTTCTTC. Complete variable domain (other parts from reference TRBV28 and TRBJ2-1): DVKVTQSSRYLVKRTGEKVFLECVQDMDHENMFWYRQDPGLGLRLIYFSYDVKMKEKGDIPEGYSVSREKKERFSLILESASTNQTSMYLCASSFPPRTSGSSYNEQFFGPGTRLTVL.

J is TRBJ2-7 and V is TRBV7-9; 11 nucleotides align to TRBD2. The J segment lost 4 bases and the V segment lost 6 bases, leaving 8 bases of the junction unmatched. Germline CDR1 SEHNR, CDR2 FQNEAQ (reference sequence). The CDR3 consists of 15 residues. The CDR3 nucleotides are TGTGCCAGCAGTCCAGGACTAGCGGGTCCGTACGAGCAGTACTTC. Translated: CASSPGLAGPYEQYF.

This chain joins TRBV29-1 and TRBJ2-5, with D tentatively TRBD1 (6 bases). The germline V and J ends were trimmed by 5 bases and 2 bases, with 21 bases remaining between them. The CDR3 spans 16 residues. Germline lookup yields CDR1 SQVTM and CDR2 ANQGSEA. The CDR3 DNA is TGCAGCGTTCCACTTGTTGCAGGGGCGGGTCAAGAGACCCAGTACTTC. This codes for CSVPLVAGAGQETQYF.

The gene calls are TRBV27 and TRBJ2-2; D gene ambiguous. Germline CDR1 reads MNHEY; CDR2 reads SMNVEV (reference sequence). Between the trimmed V and J ends, which lost 2 bases and 6 bases, there was a span of 10 bases. The CDR3 runs 14 residues. The CDR3 DNA reads TGTGCCAGCAGTTTAGTTGGTTCGGCCGGGGAGCTGTTTTTT. Translated: CASSLVGSAGELFF.

The rearrangement links TRBV19 to TRBJ1-5, with D unclear. The CDR3 sequence is 13 residues long. V was clipped by 3 bases and J by 3 bases, with 6 bases between them. Germline CDR1 is LNHDA and CDR2 is SQIVND (reference sequence). The CDR3 protein is CASSIIYNQPQHF. Here the CDR3 DNA reads TGTGCCAGTAGTATCATTTACAATCAGCCCCAGCATTTT.

The rearrangement uses TRBV28 and TRBJ1-1; 8 bases line up with TRBD1. CDR3 length: 14 residues. The V gene's germline CDR1 is MDHEN and CDR2 SYDVKM. The V and J ends lost 6 bases and 1 base, in that order; junction bases with no gene match: 4. CDR3 in amino acids: CASRPTGENTEAFF. DNA of the CDR3: TGTGCCAGCAGGCCGACAGGGGAGAACACTGAAGCTTTCTTT.